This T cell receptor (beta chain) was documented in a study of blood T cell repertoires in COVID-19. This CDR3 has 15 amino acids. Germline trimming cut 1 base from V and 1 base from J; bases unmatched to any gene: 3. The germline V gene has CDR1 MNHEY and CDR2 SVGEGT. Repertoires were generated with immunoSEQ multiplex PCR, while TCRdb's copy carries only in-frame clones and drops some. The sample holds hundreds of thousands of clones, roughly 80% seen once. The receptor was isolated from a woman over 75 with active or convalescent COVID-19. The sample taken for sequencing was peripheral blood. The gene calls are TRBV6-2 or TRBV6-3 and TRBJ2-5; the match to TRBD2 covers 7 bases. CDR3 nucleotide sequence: TGTGCCAGCAGTTACTTCGGCGGGGGCCAAGAGACCCAGTACTTC. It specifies CASSYFGGGQETQYF.